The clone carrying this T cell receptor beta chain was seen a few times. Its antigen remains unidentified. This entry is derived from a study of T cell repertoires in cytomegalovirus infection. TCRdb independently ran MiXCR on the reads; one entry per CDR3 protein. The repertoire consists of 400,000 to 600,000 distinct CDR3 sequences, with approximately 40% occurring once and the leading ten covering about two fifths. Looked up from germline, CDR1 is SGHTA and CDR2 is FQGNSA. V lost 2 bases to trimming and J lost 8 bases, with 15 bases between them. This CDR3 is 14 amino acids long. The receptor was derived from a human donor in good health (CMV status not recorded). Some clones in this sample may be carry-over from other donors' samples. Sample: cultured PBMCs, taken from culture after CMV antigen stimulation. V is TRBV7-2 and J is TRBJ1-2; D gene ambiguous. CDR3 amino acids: CASSLHEGAVGYTF. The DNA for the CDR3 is TGTGCCAGCAGCTTACATGAGGGCGCGGTGGGCTACACCTTC. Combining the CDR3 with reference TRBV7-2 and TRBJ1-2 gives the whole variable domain GAGVSQSPSNKVTEKGKDVELRCDPISGHTALYWYRQSLGQGLEFLIYFQGNSAPDKSGLPSDRFSAERTGGSVSTLTIQRTQQEDSAVYLCASSLHEGAVGYTFGSGTRLTVV.